The clone carrying this T cell receptor beta chain was recorded many times. Its cognate antigen is unknown. The junction and the germline gene differ at one end; a read error may be behind it. This record belongs to a study of CD8 T cells in ankylosing spondylitis. Regarding the study as a whole: About 8 highly homologous variants made up a TCR beta motif, and this motif appeared characteristic of ankylosing spondylitis blood. The clones that were linked to disease were reported to be significantly enriched in matched synovial fluid samples from ankylosing spondylitis patients. Earlier literature documents some of the motif variants in reactive arthritis synovial fluid and blood.

Construction of TCR beta libraries was performed using quantitative 5'-RACE with molecular barcodes. Via MiXCR, TCRdb re-called the 5' RACE reads, giving one row per CDR3 protein. The repertoire holds 200,000 to 250,000 distinct CDR3 sequences, with over 30% as singletons. Germline loops: CDR1 SEHNR, CDR2 FQNEAQ (reference sequence). The CDR3 runs 16 residues. Source material: blood, either unsorted or a sorted T cell fraction (not recorded which). The TCR was taken from a male donor with ankylosing spondylitis or in good health (not recorded which). This sequence joins TRBV7-9 and TRBJ2-1; 11 nucleotides agree with TRBD2. DNA of the CDR3: TGCGCCAGCAGCTCCCTAGCGGGGGGCTCCTACAATGAGCAGTTCTTC. Its protein product is CASSSLAGGSYNEQFF.